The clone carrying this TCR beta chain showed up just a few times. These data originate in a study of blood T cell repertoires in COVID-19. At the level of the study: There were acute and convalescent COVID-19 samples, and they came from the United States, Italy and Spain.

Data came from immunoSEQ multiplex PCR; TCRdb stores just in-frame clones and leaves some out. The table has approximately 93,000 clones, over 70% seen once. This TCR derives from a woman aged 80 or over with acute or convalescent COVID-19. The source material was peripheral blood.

The CDR3 sequence is CASQSTSGRLTYNEQFF. CDR3 bases: TGTGCCAGCCAATCGACTAGCGGGAGGCTCACCTACAATGAGCAGTTCTTC. The genes are TRBV28 and TRBJ2-1; 13 bases map to TRBD2. Germline V gene lookup returns CDR1 MDHEN and CDR2 SYDVKM. The CDR3 runs to 17 residues. Unmatched junction bases numbered 9, after V lost 8 bases and J lost 2 bases.